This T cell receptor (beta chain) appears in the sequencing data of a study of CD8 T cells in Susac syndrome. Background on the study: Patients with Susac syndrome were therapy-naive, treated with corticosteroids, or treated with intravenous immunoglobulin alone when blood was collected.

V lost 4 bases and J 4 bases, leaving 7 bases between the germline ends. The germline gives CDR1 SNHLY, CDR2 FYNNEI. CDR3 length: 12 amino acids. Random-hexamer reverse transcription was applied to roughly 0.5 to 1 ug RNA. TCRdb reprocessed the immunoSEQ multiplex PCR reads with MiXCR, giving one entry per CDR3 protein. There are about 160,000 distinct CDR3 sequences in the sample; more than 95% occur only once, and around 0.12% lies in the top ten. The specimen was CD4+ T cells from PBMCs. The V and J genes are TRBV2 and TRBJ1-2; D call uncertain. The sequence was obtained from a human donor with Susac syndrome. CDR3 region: CASSVGSYGYTF. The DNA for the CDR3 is TGTGCCAGCAGTGTGGGGTCCTATGGCTACACCTTC.